The TCR beta chain described here comes from a study of T cell clones after liver transplantation. The wider study: Liver transplant recipients had immunosuppression withdrawal attempted within 2 years. Apart from three HCV-positive recipients, transplants were for non-autoimmune, non-viral reasons. At least one year of complete immunosuppression withdrawal without enzymes over twice normal defined tolerance.

In regard to this clone: Antigen specificity is unknown.

Study-level findings and limits: Small, mixed patient groups and varying post-transplant times limit these conclusions.

TCRdb's table, derived via immunoSEQ multiplex PCR, lists solely in-frame clones and lacks some. This sample has 18,000 or so clones, with roughly nine tenths found just once. This specimen was CD8+ T cells from blood, taken about 46 months after liver transplant. The TCR sequence derives from a human patient who received a liver transplant. Some T cells may have come from the graft donor.

This CDR3 is CASSIVGQGLYNEQFF. The DNA of the CDR3 is TGTGCCAGTAGTATAGTGGGACAGGGCTTATACAATGAGCAGTTCTTC. The chain combines TRBV19 with TRBJ2-1; 9 nucleotides agree with TRBD1. CDR1 LNHDA and CDR2 SQIVND come from the germline V gene (reference sequence). With V trimmed by 1 base and J by 4 bases, 5 bases remained unmatched. This CDR3 has 16 amino acids.